The next 19 T cell receptor beta chains were all read from a single sample in a study of type 1 regulatory T cells. These TCRs are of unknown antigen specificity. MiXCR, applied by TCRdb to the reads, yields one record per CDR3 protein. Of roughly 62,000 distinct CDR3 sequences in the sample, 62% were seen once. Sequencing was done on a sample of cultured non-Tr1 T cells, either the whole culture or a sorted T cell fraction (not recorded which). These receptors were taken from a human donor in good health.

V is TRBV20-1 and J is TRBJ2-1; TRBD1 is a possible D gene (7 bases). This CDR3 is built from 22 residues. Per germline, CDR1 DFQATT and CDR2 SNEGSKA (reference sequence). V was clipped by 2 bases and J by 0 bases, with 32 bases between them. Here the CDR3 reads CSARIRDSDRGTLSSSYNEQFF. CDR3 DNA: TGCAGTGCTAGAATCCGGGACAGCGACCGCGGGACCCTATCATCCTCCTACAATGAGCAGTTCTTC.

This chain connects TRBV29-1 to TRBJ2-1, with 11 bases matching TRBD2. The CDR3 extends over 14 amino acids. Germline CDR1 SQVTM, CDR2 ANQGSEA. V lost 4 bases, J lost 10 bases, and 9 bases stayed unmatched. CDR3 bases: TGCAGCGTTGGTCTAGCGGGAGGCCCCGGGGAGCAGTTCTTC. This sequence encodes CSVGLAGGPGEQFF.

This sequence joins TRBV9 and TRBJ1-3; 7 bases match TRBD1. The CDR3 runs to 14 residues. The germline CDR1 and CDR2 sequences are SGDLS and YYNGEE. V shed 2 bases, J shed 4 bases, and the junction held 3 bases outside the gene matches. CDR3 coding DNA: TGTGCCAGCAGCGTGACAGGGACCGGAAACACCATATATTTT. Its protein product is CASSVTGTGNTIYF.

The V gene is TRBV2, the J gene TRBJ1-4; no reliable D call. Trimming removed 3 bases from V and 8 bases from J, with 4 bases in between. Germline CDR1 and CDR2: SNHLY and FYNNEI. CDR3 length equals 11 residues. The CDR3 is CASSDVEKLFF. The CDR3 bases are TGTGCCAGCAGTGACGTGGAAAAACTGTTTTTT.

This chain connects TRBV7-7 to TRBJ2-2; TRBD2 matches at 9 bases. V was clipped by 1 base and J by 6 bases; unmatched bases: 0. The CDR3 loop spans 14 amino acids. CDR1 is SSHAT, CDR2 FNYEAQ, per germline (reference sequence). This chain's CDR3 is CASSLGLAAGELFF. CDR3 sequence (DNA): TGTGCCAGCAGCTTAGGACTAGCGGCCGGGGAGCTGTTTTTT.

The chain couples TRBV27 to TRBJ2-5, with D tentatively TRBD2 (6 bases). The CDR3 spans 11 residues. The V end was cut by 4 bases, the J end by 7 bases, with 7 bases between. Germline CDR1 MNHEY, CDR2 SMNVEV (reference sequence). CDR3 amino acids: CASSWGVTQYF. CDR3 in DNA: TGTGCCAGCAGTTGGGGGGTGACCCAGTACTTC.

The chain carries TRBV5-4 and TRBJ2-5, with 10 bases fitting TRBD2. The CDR3 has 17 amino acids. J was trimmed by 2 bases and V by 0 bases; bases with no gene match: 7. Germline CDR1 is SGHNT and CDR2 is YYREEE (reference sequence). CDR3 nucleotides: TGTGCCAGCAGCTTGGCTTCTAGCGGGAGAGGGCAAGAGACCCAGTACTTC. As protein: CASSLASSGRGQETQYF.

This clonotype was observed a single time. The rearrangement uses TRBV20-1 and TRBJ2-3, with TRBD2 matching 7 bases. Germline trimming cut 0 bases from V and 6 bases from J; bases unmatched to any gene: 15. Per the germline V gene, CDR1 is DFQATT and CDR2 is SNEGSKA (reference sequence). This CDR3 spans 17 amino acids. The CDR3 DNA follows: TGCAGTGCTAGAGAGATTCGCCATGGGGCGGGAGTGGATACGCAGTATTTT. Protein product: CSAREIRHGAGVDTQYF.

The chain recombines TRBV3-1 with TRBJ2-3; TRBD1 or TRBD2 may be the D gene (6 bases each). The CDR3 covers 13 residues. Trimming cost V 7 bases and J 5 bases, with 13 bases left between them. Germline CDR1 and CDR2: LGHDT and YNNKEL (reference sequence). CDR3: CASTSRGEDTQYF. CDR3 in DNA: TGTGCCAGCACCTCGAGGGGGGAAGATACGCAGTATTTT.

The genes are TRBV30 and TRBJ2-7; D unresolved. The CDR3 extends over 11 amino acids. Germline V gives CDR1 GTSNPN, CDR2 SVGIG (reference sequence). V was clipped by 4 bases and J by 5 bases, with 9 bases between them. The chain's CDR3 is CAWKVSHEQYF. The CDR3 DNA sequence: TGTGCCTGGAAAGTCAGTCACGAGCAGTACTTC.

The chain combines TRBV6-6 with TRBJ2-4, with D perhaps matching TRBD1 or TRBD2 (5 bases each). V gave up 6 bases and J gave up 4 bases, with 13 bases separating them. CDR3 length equals 14 residues. CDR1 MNHNY and CDR2 SVGAGI come from the germline V gene (reference sequence). As DNA, the CDR3 is TGTGCCAGCAGCCGGGACCGAGGGAAAAACATTCAGTACTTC. Encoded protein: CASSRDRGKNIQYF.

This clonotype has only one observation. The DNA for the CDR3 is TGTGCCAGCAGTGGGTCCGGGACAAACGAGCAGTACTTC. Its protein product is CASSGSGTNEQYF. The chain carries TRBV25-1 and TRBJ2-7, with D possibly matching TRBD1 (6 bases). Trimming removed 4 bases from V and 5 bases from J, with 12 bases in between. There are 13 residues in the CDR3. Germline V gene sequence: CDR1 MGHDK, CDR2 SYGVNS.

This clonotype was counted a single time. The J gene is TRBJ2-2, the V gene TRBV5-5; D is undetermined. This CDR3 has 14 amino acids. Germline V gives CDR1 SGHKS, CDR2 YYEKEE (reference sequence). V lost 1 base, J lost 3 bases, and 7 bases lay in between. As DNA, the CDR3 is TGTGCCAGCAGCTTGCAAGGGTACACCGGGGAGCTGTTTTTT. Translating gives CASSLQGYTGELFF. The variable domain in full, completed from reference TRBV5-5 and TRBJ2-2, reads DAGVTQSPTHLIKTRGQQVTLRCSPISGHKSVSWYQQVLGQGPQFIFQYYEKEERGRGNFPDRFSARQFPNYSSELNVNALLLGDSALYLCASSLQGYTGELFFGEGSRLTVL.

The table lists this clonotype with a few counts. Germline is not matched at one junction end, which may reflect a read error. The V gene is TRBV6-5, the J gene TRBJ1-4; maybe TRBD1 (5 bases). The CDR3 consists of 15 residues. CDR1 MNHEY and CDR2 SVGAGI come from the germline V gene. The CDR3 bases are TGTGCCAGCAGTTACTCGGGGGTCTCCAATGAACAACTGTTTTTT. Translating gives CASSYSGVSNEQLFF.

This clonotype was counted a single time. This rearrangement joins TRBV24-1 to TRBJ2-3, with 8 bases lining up with TRBD2. Germline CDR1 is KGHDR and CDR2 is SFDVKD. The CDR3 is 15 residues long. V gave up 5 bases and J gave up 6 bases; unmatched junction bases: 9. In DNA, the CDR3 is TGTGCCACCAGTGTAGCGGGAAGCCCTCGGGATACGCAGTATTTT. The encoded protein is CATSVAGSPRDTQYF.

With regard to this clonotype: Compared with germline, one end of the junction differs, possibly owing to a read error. The genes are TRBV11-3 and TRBJ1-2; TRBD1 matches 8 bases. Germline values: CDR1 SGHNT, CDR2 YENEEA. The CDR3 spans 12 residues. The CDR3 bases are TGTGCCAGCAGCGGGCGGACAGGGCTTCTCTCCTTC. Its translation: CASSGRTGLLSF.

This clonotype was seen a few times. The chain carries TRBV6-1 and TRBJ2-7; D is ambiguous. CDR3 length: 13 amino acids. Per germline, CDR1 MNHNS and CDR2 SASEGT. V was pared by 3 bases and J by 6 bases, with 12 bases between. CDR3 DNA sequence: TGTGCCAGCAGTGACCCCGTGCCTGGCGAGCAGTACTTC. Its translation is CASSDPVPGEQYF.

The CDR3 spells CASSLDRDNEQYF. As DNA, the CDR3 is TGTGCCAGCAGCTTGGACAGGGATAACGAGCAGTACTTC. V usage is TRBV11-2 and J usage is TRBJ2-7; TRBD1 matches at 8 bases. There are 13 residues in the CDR3. Germline V gene sequence: CDR1 SGHAT, CDR2 FQNNGV. Losses at the gene ends were 3 bases for V and 5 bases for J; bases not matched to a gene: 3.

As for this clonotype: The junction departs from germline at one end; a sequencing error may be responsible. The chain links TRBV4-1 to TRBJ1-2, with 9 bases aligning to TRBD1. The CDR3 loop spans 16 amino acids. Germline assignment: CDR1 MGHRA and CDR2 YSYEKL. Here the CDR3 DNA reads TGCGCCTGCAGCCAAGGTGCGGGGACAGGGAAATATGGCTACACCTTC. Amino acids: CACSQGAGTGKYGYTF.